A few counts support the clone carrying this T cell receptor (beta chain). This CDR3 is 15 amino acids long. With V trimmed by 5 bases and J by 3 bases, 10 bases remained unmatched. The germline V gene has CDR1 SGHNT and CDR2 YENEEA. Using immunoSEQ multiplex PCR, the repertoire was profiled, and TCRdb retains in-frame clones only, with some absent. The table has 75,000 or so clones, roughly 89% seen once. This sample was taken from a study of control samples from healthy donors and cancer patients. The clonotype comes from a man between 60 and 75 years old with colorectal cancer. The specimen sequenced was PBMCs. The gene calls are TRBV11-3 and TRBJ2-7; 7 bases map to TRBD2. CDR3 nucleotide sequence: TGTGCCAGCAGCCGGGGGGTGCAAGATCGCTACGAGCAGTACTTC. Translation: CASSRGVQDRYEQYF.